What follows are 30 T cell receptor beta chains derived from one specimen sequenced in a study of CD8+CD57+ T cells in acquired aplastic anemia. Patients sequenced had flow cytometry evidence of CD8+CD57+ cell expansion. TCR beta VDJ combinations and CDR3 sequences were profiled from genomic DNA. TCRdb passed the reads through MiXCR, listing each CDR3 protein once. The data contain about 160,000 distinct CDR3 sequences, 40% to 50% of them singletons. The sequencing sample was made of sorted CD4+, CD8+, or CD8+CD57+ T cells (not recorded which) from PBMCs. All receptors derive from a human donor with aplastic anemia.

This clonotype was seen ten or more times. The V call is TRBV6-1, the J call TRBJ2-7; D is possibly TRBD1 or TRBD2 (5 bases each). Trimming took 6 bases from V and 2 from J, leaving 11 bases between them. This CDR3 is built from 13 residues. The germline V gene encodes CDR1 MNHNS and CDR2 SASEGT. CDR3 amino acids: CASRRDHPYEQYF. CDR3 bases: TGTGCCAGCAGACGGGACCATCCCTACGAGCAGTACTTC.

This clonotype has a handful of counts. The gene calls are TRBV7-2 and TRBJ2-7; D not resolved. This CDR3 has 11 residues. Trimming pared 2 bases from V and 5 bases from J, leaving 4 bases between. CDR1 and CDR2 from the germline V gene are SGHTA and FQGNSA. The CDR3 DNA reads TGTGCCAGCAGCTTAACGGACGAGCAGTACTTC. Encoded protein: CASSLTDEQYF.

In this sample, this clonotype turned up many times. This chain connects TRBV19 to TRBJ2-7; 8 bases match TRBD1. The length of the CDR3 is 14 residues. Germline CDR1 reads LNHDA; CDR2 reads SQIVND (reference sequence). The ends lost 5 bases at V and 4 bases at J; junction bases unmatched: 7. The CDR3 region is CASSEQGAPYEQYF. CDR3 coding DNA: TGTGCCAGTAGTGAGCAGGGGGCCCCTTACGAGCAGTACTTC.

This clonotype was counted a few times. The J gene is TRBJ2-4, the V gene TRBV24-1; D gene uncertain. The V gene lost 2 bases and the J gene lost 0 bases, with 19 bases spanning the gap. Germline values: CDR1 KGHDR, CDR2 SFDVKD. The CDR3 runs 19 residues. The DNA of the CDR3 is TGTGCCACCAGTGATTCAGGCAGTACGGACCCCCTAGCCAAAAACATTCAGTACTTC. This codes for CATSDSGSTDPLAKNIQYF.

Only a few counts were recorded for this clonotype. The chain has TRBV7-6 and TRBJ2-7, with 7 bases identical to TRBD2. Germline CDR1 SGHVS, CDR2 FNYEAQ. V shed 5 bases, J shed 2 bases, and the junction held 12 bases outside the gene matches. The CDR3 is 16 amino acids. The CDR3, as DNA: TGTGCCAGCAGCCTTCAGGAGGCCGGGACTACCTACGAGCAGTACTTC. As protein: CASSLQEAGTTYEQYF.

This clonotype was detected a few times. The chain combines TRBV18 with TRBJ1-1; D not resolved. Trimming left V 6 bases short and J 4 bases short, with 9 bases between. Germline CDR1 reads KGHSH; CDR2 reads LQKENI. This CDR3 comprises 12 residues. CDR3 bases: TGTGCCAGCTCTCCCGACCCCACTGAAGCTTTCTTT. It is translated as CASSPDPTEAFF.

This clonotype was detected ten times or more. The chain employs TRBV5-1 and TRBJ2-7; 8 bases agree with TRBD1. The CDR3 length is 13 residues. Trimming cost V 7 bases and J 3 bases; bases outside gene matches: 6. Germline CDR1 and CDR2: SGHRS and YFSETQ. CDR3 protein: CASYGTGSYEQYF. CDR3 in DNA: TGCGCCAGCTACGGGACAGGAAGCTACGAGCAGTACTTC.

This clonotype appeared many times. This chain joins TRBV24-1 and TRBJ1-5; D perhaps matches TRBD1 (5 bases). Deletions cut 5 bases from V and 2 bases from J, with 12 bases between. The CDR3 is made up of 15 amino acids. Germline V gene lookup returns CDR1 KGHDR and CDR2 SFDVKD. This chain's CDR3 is CATSASGQGNQPQHF. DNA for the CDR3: TGTGCCACCAGTGCCTCAGGGCAGGGCAATCAGCCCCAGCATTTT.

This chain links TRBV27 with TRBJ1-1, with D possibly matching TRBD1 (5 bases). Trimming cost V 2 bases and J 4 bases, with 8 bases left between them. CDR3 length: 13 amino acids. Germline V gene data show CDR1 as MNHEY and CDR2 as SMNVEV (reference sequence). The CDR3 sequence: CASSLPGGTEAFF. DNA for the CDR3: TGTGCCAGCAGTTTACCGGGGGGCACTGAAGCTTTCTTT.

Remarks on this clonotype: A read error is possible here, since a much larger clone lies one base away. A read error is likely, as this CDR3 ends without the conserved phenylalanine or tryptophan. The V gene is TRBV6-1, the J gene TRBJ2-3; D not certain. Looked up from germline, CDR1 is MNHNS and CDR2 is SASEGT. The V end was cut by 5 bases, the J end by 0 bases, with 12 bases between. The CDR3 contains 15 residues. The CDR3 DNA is TGTGCCAGCAGTACCGACCCCCCAAGCACAGATACGCAGTATCTT. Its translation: CASSTDPPSTDTQYL.

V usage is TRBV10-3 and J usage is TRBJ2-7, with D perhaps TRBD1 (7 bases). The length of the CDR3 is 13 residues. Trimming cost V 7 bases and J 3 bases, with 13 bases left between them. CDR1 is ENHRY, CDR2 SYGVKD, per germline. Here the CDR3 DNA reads TGTGCCATCAATGGCGGGACAGACTACGAGCAGTACTTC. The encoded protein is CAINGGTDYEQYF.

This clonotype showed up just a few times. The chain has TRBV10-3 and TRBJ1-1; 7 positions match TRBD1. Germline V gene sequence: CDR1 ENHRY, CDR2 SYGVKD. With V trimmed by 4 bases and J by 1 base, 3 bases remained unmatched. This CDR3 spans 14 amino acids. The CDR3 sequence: CAISARTGNTEAFF. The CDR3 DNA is TGTGCCATCAGTGCCCGGACAGGGAACACTGAAGCTTTCTTT.

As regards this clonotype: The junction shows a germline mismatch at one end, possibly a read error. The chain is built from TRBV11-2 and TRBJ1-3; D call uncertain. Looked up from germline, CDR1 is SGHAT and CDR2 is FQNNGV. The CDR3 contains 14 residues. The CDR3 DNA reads TGTGCCAGCAACATCTCGGACTCTGGCAACACCATATATTTT. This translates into CASNISDSGNTIYF.

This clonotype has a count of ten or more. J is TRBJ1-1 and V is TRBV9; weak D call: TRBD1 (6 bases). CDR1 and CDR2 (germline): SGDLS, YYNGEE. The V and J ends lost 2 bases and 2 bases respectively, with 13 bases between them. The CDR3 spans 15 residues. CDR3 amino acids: CASSVATGLNTEAFF. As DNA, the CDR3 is TGTGCCAGCAGCGTCGCGACAGGACTCAACACTGAAGCTTTCTTT.

The CDR3 DNA reads as TGCGCCAGCCGGGGACTAGCGGTAGATACGCAGTATTTT. Amino acids: CASRGLAVDTQYF. The chain has TRBV5-1 and TRBJ2-3; 11 bases are a match to TRBD2. From germline, CDR1 is SGHRS and CDR2 YFSETQ. J gave up 5 bases and V 7 bases, and 3 bases lay outside the gene matches. The CDR3 loop spans 13 amino acids.

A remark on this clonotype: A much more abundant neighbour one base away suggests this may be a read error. The CDR3 loop reads CASSVVGGLGTYTQYF. The CDR3 nucleotides read TGTGCCAGCAGCGTAGTCGGGGGATTGGGCACATATACGCAGTATTTT. This chain uses TRBV9 with TRBJ2-3, with D possibly TRBD2 on 6 matching bases. CDR3 size: 16 residues. Per germline, CDR1 SGDLS and CDR2 YYNGEE.

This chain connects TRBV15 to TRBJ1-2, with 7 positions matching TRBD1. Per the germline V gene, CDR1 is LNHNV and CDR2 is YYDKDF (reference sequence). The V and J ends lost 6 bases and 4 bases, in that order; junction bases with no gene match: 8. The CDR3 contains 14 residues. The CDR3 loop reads CATRAGQQIYGYTF. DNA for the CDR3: TGTGCCACCAGGGCGGGACAGCAAATCTATGGCTACACCTTC.

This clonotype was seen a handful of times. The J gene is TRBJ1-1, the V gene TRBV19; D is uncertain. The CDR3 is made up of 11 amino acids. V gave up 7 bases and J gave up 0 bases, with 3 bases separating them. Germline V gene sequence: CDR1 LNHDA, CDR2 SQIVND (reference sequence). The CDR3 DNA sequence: TGTGCCAGTAAATTGAACACTGAAGCTTTCTTT. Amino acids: CASKLNTEAFF.

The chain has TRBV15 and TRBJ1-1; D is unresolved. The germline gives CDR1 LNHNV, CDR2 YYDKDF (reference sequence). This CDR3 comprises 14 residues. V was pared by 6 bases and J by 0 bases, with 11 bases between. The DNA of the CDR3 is TGTGCCACCAGTCAGGAAAAAATGAACACTGAAGCTTTCTTT. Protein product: CATSQEKMNTEAFF.

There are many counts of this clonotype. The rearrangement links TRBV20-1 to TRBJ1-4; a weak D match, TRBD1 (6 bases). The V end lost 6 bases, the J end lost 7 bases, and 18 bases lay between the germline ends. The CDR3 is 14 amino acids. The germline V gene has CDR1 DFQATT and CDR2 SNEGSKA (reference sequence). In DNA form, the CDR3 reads TGCAGTGCCGAACCCGGGGGGCTTGGTGAAAAACTGTTTTTT. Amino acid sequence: CSAEPGGLGEKLFF.

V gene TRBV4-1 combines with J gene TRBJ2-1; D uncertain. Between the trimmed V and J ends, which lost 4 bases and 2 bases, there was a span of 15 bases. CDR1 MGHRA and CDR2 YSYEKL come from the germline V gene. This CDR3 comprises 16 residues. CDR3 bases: TGCGCCAGCAGCCTCCGAACCTCAAACCCCTACAATGAGCAGTTCTTC. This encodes CASSLRTSNPYNEQFF.

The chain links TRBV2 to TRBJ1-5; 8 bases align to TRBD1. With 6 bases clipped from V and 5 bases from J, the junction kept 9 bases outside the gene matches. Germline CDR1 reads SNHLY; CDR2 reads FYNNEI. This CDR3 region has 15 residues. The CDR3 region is CASRGRDRRDQPQHF. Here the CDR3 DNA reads TGTGCCAGCAGGGGTAGGGACAGGCGGGATCAGCCCCAGCATTTT.

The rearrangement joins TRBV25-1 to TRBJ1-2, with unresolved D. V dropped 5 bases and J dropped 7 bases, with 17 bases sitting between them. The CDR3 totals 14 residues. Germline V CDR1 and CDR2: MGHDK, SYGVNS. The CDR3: CASSLEGSGVGYTF. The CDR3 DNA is TGTGCCAGCAGTTTAGAAGGCAGCGGGGTTGGCTACACCTTC.

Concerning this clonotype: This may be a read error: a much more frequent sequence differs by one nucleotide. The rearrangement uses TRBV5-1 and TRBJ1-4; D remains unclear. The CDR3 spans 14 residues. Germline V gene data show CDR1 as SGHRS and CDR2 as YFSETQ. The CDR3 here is CASSLGQVREKLLF. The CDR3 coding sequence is TGCGCCAGCAGCTTGGGGCAGGTTAGGGAAAAACTGCTTTTT.

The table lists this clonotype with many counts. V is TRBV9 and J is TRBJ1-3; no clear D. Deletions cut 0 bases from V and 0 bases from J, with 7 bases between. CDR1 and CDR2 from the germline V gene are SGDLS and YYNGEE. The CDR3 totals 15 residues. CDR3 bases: TGTGCCAGCAGCGTAGAGGGTTCCTCTGGAAACACCATATATTTT. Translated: CASSVEGSSGNTIYF.

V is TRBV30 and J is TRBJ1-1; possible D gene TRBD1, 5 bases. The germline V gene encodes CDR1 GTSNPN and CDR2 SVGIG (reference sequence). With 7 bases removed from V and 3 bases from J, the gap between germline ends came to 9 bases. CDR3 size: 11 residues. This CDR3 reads CASSGDTEAFF. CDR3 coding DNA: TGTGCCTCATCGGGGGACACTGAAGCTTTCTTT.

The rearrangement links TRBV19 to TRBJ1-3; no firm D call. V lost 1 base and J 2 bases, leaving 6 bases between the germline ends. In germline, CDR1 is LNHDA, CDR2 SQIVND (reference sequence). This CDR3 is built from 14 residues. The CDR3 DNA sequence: TGTGCCAGTAGTATAGTGAGTGCTGGAAACACCATATATTTT. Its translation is CASSIVSAGNTIYF. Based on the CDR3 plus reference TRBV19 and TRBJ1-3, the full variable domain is DGGITQSPKYLFRKEGQNVTLSCEQNLNHDAMYWYRQDPGQGLRLIYYSQIVNDFQKGDIAEGYSVSREKKESFPLTVTSAQKNPTAFYLCASSIVSAGNTIYFGEGSWLTVV.

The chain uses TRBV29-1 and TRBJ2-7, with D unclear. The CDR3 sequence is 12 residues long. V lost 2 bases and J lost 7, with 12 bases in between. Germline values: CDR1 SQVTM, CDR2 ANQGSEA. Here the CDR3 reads CSVELSTVEQYF. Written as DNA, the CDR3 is TGCAGCGTTGAACTTAGTACGGTAGAGCAGTACTTC.

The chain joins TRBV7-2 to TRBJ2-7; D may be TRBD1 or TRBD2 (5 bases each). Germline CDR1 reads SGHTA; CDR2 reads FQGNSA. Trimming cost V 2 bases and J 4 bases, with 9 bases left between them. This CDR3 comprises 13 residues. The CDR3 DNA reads TGTGCCAGCAGCTTATTGTGGGGGTACGAGCAGTACTTC. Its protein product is CASSLLWGYEQYF. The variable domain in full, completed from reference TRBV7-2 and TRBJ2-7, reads GAGVSQSPSNKVTEKGKDVELRCDPISGHTALYWYRQSLGQGLEFLIYFQGNSAPDKSGLPSDRFSAERTGGSVSTLTIQRTQQEDSAVYLCASSLLWGYEQYFGPGTRLTVT.

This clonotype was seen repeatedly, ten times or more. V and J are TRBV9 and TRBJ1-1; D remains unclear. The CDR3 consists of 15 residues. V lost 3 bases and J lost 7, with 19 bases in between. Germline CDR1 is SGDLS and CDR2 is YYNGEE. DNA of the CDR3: TGTGCCAGCAGCGCCACCTCATGGTTCCGGGATGAAGCTTTCTTT. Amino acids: CASSATSWFRDEAFF.